This T cell receptor (beta chain) emerged from a study of CD8 T cells in ankylosing spondylitis. Trimming removed 1 base at V and 2 bases at J, with 12 bases between. The CDR3 has 15 amino acids. From germline, CDR1 is SGHAT and CDR2 FQNNGV. Study-level points and caveats: Eight highly homologous variants made up a TCR beta motif, and this motif appeared characteristic of ankylosing spondylitis blood.

This clonotype has only a few counts. The antigen is not known. TCRdb recomputed calls from the 5' RACE reads with MiXCR, one row per CDR3 protein. The top ten hold nearly 7% of the sample, which has fewer than 650,000 distinct CDR3 sequences, 12% seen once. V usage is TRBV11-2 and J usage is TRBJ2-7; TRBD1 is a possible D gene (6 bases). What was sequenced was blood, either unsorted or a sorted T cell fraction (not recorded which). The receptor comes from a male donor with ankylosing spondylitis. CDR3 DNA sequence: TGTGCCAGCAGCTTAGCGGCAGGGGTAGCCTACGAGCAGTACTTC. This encodes CASSLAAGVAYEQYF.